Given below is one T cell receptor beta chain in context. These data belong to a study of blood T cell repertoires in COVID-19. Study as a whole: Donors in the United States, Italy and Spain gave samples during acute or convalescent COVID-19. The analysed material was cDNA or gDNA that came from T cells, B-cell-depleted T cells, or PBMCs.

Germline CDR1 reads GTSNPN; CDR2 reads SVGIG (reference sequence). The V and J ends lost 2 bases and 6 bases respectively, with 14 bases between them. The CDR3 length is 13 residues. Source study methods: Amplification with reference gene primers provided the estimates of nucleated cell counts. Some clones are missing from TCRdb's copy, which holds only in-frame ones; the method was immunoSEQ multiplex PCR. V and J calls and clone size are as listed in that table; D and trimming were resolved from the DNA. The profile shows about 170,000 clones, 90% to 95% of them singletons. This TCR was recovered from a woman aged 50 to 60 with acute or convalescent COVID-19. The material sequenced was peripheral blood. This chain uses TRBV30 with TRBJ2-7, with D possibly TRBD1 on 7 matching bases. The CDR3 loop reads CAWSRRGPGEQYF. CDR3 sequence (DNA): TGTGCCTGGAGTAGGAGGGGGCCGGGCGAGCAGTACTTC. Supplemented by reference TRBV30 and TRBJ2-7, the full variable domain reads SQTIHQWPATLVQPVGSPLSLECTVEGTSNPNLYWYRQAAGRGLQLLFYSVGIGQISSEVPQNLSASRPQDRQFILSSKKLLLSDSGFYLCAWSRRGPGEQYFGPGTRLTVT.